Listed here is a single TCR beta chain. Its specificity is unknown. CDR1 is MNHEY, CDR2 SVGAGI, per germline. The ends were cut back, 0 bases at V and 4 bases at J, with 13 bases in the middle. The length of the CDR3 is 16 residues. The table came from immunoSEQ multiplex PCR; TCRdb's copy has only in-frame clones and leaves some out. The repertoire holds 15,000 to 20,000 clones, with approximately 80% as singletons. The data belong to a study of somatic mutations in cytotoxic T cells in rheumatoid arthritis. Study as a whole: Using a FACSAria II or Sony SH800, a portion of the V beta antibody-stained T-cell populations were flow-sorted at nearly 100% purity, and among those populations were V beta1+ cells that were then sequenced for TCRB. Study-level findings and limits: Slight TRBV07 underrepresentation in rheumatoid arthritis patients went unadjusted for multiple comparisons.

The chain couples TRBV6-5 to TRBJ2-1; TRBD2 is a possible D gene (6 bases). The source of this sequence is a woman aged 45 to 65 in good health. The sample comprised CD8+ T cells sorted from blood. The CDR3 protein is CASSYSIAAVYNEQFF. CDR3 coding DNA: TGTGCCAGCAGTTACTCGATAGCGGCCGTGTACAATGAGCAGTTCTTC.